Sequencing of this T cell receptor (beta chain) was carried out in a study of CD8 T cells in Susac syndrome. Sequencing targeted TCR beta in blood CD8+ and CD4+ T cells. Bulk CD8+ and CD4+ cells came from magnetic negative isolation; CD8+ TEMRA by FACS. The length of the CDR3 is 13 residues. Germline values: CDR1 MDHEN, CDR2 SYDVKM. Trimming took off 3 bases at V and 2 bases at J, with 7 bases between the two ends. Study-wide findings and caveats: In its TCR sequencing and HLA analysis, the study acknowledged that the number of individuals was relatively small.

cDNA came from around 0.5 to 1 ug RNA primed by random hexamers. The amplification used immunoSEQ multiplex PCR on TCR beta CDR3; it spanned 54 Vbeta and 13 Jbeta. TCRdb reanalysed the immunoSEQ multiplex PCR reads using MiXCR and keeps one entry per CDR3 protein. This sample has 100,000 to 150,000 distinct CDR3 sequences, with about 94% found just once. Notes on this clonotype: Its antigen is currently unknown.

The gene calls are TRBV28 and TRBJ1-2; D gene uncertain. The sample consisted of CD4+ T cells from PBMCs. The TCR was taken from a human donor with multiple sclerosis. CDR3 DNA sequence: TGTGCCAGCAGTTTGGGTGAGAACTATGGCTACACCTTC. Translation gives CASSLGENYGYTF.